This T cell receptor beta chain emerged from a study of radiotherapy plus CTLA-4 blockade in lung cancer. The germline V gene has CDR1 SGHRS and CDR2 YFSETQ. Trimming cost V 5 bases and J 0 bases, with 12 bases left between them. The CDR3 length is 15 residues. Assay used: immunoSEQ multiplex PCR; TCRdb lists only in-frame clones, some missing. The profile shows 85,000 to 90,000 clones, around 90% of them singletons. The chain is built from TRBV5-1 and TRBJ2-1; D unclear. The starting material was peripheral blood, obtained from a patient treated with radiotherapy plus ipilimumab. The receptor's source is a human donor with non-small cell lung cancer that progressed on radiotherapy plus ipilimumab. CDR3: CASRDTLSSYNEQFF. The CDR3, as DNA: TGCGCCAGCAGAGACACCCTGAGCTCCTACAATGAGCAGTTCTTC. Using reference TRBV5-1 and TRBJ2-1 for the parts outside the CDR3, the full variable domain is KAGVTQTPRYLIKTRGQQVTLSCSPISGHRSVSWYQQTPGQGLQFLFEYFSETQRNKGNFPGRFSGRQFSNSRSEMNVSTLELGDSALYLCASRDTLSSYNEQFFGPGTRLTVL.